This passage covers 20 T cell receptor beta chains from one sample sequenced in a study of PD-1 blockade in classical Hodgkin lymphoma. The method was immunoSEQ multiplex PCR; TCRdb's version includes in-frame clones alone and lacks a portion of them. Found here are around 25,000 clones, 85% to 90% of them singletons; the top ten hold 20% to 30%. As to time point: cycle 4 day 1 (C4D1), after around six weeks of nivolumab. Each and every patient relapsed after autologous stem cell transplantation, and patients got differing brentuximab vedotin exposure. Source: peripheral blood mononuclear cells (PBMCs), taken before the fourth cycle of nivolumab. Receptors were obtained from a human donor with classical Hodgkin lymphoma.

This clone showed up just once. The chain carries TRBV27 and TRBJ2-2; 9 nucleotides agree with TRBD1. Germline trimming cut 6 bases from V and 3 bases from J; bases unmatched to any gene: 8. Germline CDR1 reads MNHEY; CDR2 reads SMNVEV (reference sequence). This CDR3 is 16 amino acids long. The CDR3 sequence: CASRIGTGTHTGELFF. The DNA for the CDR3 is TGTGCCAGCAGGATAGGGACAGGGACCCACACCGGGGAGCTGTTTTTT.

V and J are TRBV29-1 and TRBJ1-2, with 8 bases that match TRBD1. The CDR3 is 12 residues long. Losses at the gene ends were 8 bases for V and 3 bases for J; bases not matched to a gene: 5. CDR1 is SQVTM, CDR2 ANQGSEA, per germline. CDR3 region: CSIGQGDYGYTF. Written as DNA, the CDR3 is TGCAGCATAGGACAGGGTGACTATGGCTACACCTTC.

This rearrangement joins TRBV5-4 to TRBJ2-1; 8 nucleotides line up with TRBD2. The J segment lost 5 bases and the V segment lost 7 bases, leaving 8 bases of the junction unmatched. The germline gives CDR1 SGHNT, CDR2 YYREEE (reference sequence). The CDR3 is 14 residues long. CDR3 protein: CASWLAGGDNEQFF. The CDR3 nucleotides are TGTGCCAGCTGGCTAGCGGGTGGGGACAATGAGCAGTTCTTC. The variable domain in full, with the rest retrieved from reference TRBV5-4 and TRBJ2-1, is ETGVTQSPTHLIKTRGQQVTLRCSSQSGHNTVSWYQQALGQGPQFIFQYYREEENGRGNFPPRFSGLQFPNYSSELNVNALELDDSALYLCASWLAGGDNEQFFGPGTRLTVL.

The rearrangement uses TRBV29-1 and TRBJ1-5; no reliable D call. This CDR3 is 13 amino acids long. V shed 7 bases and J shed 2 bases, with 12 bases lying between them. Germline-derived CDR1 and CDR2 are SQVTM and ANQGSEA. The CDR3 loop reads CSASMGGNQPQHF. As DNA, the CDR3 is TGCAGCGCCTCAATGGGCGGCAATCAGCCCCAGCATTTT.

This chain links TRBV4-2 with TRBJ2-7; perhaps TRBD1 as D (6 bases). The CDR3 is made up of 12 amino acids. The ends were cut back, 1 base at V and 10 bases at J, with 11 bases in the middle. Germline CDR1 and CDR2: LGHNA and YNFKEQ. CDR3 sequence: CASSQGPGHQYF. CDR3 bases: TGTGCCAGCAGCCAAGGCCCGGGACACCAGTACTTC.

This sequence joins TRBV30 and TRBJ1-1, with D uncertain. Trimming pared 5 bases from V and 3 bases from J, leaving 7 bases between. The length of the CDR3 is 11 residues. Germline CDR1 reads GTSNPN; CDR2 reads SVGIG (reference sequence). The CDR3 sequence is CAWSLYTEAFF. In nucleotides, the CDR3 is TGTGCCTGGTCACTGTACACTGAAGCTTTCTTT.

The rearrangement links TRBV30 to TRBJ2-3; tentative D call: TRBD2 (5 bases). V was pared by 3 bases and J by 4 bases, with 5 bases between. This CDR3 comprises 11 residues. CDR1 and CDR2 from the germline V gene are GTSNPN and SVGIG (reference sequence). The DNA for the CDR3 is TGTGCCTGGAGCGGGGCAGATACGCAGTATTTT. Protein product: CAWSGADTQYF.

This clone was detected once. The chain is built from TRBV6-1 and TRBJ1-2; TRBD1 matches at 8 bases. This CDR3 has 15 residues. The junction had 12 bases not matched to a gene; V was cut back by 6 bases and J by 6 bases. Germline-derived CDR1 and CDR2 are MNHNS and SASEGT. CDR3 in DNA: TGTGCCAGCAGAGATTCGGGACAGGTTTCGGATGGCTACACCTTC. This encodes CASRDSGQVSDGYTF.

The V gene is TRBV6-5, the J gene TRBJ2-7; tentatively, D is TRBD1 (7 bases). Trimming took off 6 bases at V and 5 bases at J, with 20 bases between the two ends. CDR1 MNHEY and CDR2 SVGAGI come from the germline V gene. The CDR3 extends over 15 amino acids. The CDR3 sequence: CASSLTRGERDEQYF. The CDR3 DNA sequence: TGTGCCAGCAGCCTAACCAGGGGGGAACGAGACGAGCAGTACTTC.

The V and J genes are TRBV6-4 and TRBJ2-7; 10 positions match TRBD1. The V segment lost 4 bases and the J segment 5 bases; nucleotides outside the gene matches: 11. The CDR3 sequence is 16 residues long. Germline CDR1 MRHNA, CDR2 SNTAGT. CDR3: CASSAETGQGLDEQYF. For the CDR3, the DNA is TGTGCCAGCAGTGCTGAGACGGGACAGGGGTTAGACGAGCAGTACTTC.

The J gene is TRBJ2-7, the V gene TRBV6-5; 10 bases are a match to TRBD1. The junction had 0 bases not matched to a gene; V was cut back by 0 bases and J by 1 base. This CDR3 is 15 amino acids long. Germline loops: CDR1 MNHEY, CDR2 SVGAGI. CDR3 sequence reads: CASSYSGQGSYEQYF. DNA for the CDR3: TGTGCCAGCAGTTACTCGGGACAGGGGTCCTACGAGCAGTACTTC.

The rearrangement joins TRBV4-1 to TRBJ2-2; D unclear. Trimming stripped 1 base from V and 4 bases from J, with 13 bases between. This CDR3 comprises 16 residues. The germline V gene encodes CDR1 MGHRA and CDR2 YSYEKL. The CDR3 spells CASSQANLVSTGELFF. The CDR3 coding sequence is TGCGCCAGCAGCCAAGCTAATCTAGTAAGCACCGGGGAGCTGTTTTTT.

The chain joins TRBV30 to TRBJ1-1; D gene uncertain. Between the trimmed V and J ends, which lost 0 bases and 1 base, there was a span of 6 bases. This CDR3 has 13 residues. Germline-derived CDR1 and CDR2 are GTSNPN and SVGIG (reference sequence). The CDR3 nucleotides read TGTGCCTGGAGTGTAGGAGAGAACACTGAAGCTTTCTTT. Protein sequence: CAWSVGENTEAFF. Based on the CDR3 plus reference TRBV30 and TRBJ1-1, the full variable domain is SQTIHQWPATLVQPVGSPLSLECTVEGTSNPNLYWYRQAAGRGLQLLFYSVGIGQISSEVPQNLSASRPQDRQFILSSKKLLLSDSGFYLCAWSVGENTEAFFGQGTRLTVV.

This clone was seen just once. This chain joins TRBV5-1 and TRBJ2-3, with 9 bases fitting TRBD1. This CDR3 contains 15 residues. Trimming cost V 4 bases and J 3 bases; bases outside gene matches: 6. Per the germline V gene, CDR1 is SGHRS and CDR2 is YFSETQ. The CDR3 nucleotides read TGCGCCAGCAGCCAGGGGACAGGGTATACAGATACGCAGTATTTT. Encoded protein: CASSQGTGYTDTQYF.

The CDR3 loop reads CASSLQGQEEKLFF. As DNA, the CDR3 is TGTGCCAGCAGCCTTCAGGGGCAGGAGGAAAAACTGTTTTTT. V usage is TRBV13 and J usage is TRBJ1-4; D might be TRBD1 (6 bases). From germline, CDR1 is PRHDT and CDR2 FYEKMQ (reference sequence). CDR3 length: 14 amino acids. V lost 5 bases, J lost 8 bases, and 15 bases lay in between.

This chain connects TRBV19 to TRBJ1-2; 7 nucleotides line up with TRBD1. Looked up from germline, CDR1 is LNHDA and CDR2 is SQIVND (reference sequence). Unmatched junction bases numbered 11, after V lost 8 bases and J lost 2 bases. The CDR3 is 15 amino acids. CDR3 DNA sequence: TGTGCCAGTCGAGCCGCATGGGACAGAAACTATGGCTACACCTTC. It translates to CASRAAWDRNYGYTF. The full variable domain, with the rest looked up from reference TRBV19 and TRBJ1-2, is DGGITQSPKYLFRKEGQNVTLSCEQNLNHDAMYWYRQDPGQGLRLIYYSQIVNDFQKGDIAEGYSVSREKKESFPLTVTSAQKNPTAFYLCASRAAWDRNYGYTFGSGTRLTVV.

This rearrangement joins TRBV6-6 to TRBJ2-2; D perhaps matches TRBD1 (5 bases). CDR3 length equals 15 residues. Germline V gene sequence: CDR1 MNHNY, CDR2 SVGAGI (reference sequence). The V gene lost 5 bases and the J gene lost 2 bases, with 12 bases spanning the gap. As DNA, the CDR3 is TGTGCCAGCAGTCCCAGGGTAACTAACACCGGGGAGCTGTTTTTT. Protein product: CASSPRVTNTGELFF.

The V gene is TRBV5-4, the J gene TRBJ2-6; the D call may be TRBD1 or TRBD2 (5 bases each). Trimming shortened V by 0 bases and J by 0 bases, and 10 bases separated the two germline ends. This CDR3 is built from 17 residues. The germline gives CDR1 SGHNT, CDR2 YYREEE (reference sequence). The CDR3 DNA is TGTGCCAGCAGCTTGGCGGGACGGATCTCTGGGGCCAACGTCCTGACTTTC. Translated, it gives CASSLAGRISGANVLTF.

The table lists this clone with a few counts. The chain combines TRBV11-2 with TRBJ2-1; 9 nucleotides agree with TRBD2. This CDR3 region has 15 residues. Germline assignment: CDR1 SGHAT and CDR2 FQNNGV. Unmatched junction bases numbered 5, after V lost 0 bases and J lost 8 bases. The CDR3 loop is CASSLDGTSTDEQFF. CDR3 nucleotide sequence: TGTGCCAGCAGCTTAGATGGGACTAGCACAGATGAGCAGTTCTTC.

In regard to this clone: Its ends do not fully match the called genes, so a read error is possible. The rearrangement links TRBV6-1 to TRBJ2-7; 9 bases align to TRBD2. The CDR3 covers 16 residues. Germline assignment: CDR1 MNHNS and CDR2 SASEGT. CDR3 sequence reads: CASREETSGTFYEQYF. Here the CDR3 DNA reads TGTGCCAGCAGGGAAGAGACTAGCGGTACTTTCTACGAGCAGTACTTC.